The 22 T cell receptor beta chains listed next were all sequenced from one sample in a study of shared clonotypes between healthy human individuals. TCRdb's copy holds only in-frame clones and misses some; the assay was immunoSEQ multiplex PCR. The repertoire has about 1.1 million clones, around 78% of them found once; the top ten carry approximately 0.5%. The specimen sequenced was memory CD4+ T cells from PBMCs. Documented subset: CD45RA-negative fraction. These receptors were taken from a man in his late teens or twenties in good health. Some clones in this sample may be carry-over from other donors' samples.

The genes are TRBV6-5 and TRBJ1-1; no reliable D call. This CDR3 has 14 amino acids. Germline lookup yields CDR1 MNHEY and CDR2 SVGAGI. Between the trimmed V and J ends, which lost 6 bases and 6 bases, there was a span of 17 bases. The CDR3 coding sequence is TGTGCCAGCAGCCGATTGGGCGGTGGCGCTGAAGCTTTCTTT. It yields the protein CASSRLGGGAEAFF.

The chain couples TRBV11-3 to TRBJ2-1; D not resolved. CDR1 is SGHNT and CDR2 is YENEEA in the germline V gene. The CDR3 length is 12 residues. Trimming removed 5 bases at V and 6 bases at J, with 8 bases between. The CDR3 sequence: CASSEVGNEQFF. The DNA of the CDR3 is TGTGCCAGCAGCGAAGTGGGCAATGAGCAGTTCTTC.

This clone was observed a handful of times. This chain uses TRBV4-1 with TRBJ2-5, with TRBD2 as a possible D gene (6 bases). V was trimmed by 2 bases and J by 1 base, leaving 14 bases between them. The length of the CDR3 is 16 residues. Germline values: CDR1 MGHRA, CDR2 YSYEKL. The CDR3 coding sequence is TGCGCCAGCAGCCAATCCCGAGGGGACTCCCAAGAGACCCAGTACTTC. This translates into CASSQSRGDSQETQYF.

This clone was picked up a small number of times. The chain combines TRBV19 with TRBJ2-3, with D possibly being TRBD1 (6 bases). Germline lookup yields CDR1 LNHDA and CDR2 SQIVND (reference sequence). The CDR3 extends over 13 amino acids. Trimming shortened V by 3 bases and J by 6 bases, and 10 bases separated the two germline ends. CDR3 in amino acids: CASSMQTGDTQYF. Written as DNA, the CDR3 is TGTGCCAGTAGTATGCAAACAGGGGATACGCAGTATTTT.

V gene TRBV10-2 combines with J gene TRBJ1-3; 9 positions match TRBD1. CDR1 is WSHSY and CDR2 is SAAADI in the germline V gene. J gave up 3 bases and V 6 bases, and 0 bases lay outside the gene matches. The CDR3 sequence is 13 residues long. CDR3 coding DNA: TGCGCCAGCAGGACAGGGGGTGGAAACACCATATATTTT. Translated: CASRTGGGNTIYF.

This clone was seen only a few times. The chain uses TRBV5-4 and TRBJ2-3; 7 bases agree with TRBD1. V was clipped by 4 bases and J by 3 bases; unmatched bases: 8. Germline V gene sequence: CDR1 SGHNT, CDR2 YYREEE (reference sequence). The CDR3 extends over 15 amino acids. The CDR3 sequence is CASSDRGGQTDTQYF. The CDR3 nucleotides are TGTGCCAGCAGCGACCGTGGGGGACAGACAGATACGCAGTATTTT.

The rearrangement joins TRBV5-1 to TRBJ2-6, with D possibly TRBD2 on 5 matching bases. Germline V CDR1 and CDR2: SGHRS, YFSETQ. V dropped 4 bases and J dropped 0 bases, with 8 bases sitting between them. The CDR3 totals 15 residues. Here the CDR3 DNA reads TGCGCCAGCAGCGCCGGGAACTCTGGGGCCAACGTCCTGACTTTC. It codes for CASSAGNSGANVLTF.

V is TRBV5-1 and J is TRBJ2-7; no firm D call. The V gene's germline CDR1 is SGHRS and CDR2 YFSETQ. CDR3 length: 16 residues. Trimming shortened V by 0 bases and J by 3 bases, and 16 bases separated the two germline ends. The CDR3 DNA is TGCGCCAGCAGCTTGGTCGCCTCGTCAACCCACTACGAGCAGTACTTC. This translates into CASSLVASSTHYEQYF.

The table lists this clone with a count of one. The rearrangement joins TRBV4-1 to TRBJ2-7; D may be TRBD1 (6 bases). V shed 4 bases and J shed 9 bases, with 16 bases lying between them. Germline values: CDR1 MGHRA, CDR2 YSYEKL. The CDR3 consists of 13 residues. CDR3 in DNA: TGCGCCAGCAGCCGGACAGCGGAGCGTCCGCAGTACTTC. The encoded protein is CASSRTAERPQYF.

CDR3: CASSSRDSPGAYEQYF. The DNA of the CDR3 is TGTGCCAGCAGCTCCAGGGACAGCCCGGGGGCCTACGAGCAGTACTTC. The chain has TRBV7-8 and TRBJ2-7, with D possibly being TRBD1 (7 bases). The CDR3 length is 16 residues. V lost 4 bases to trimming and J lost 2 bases, with 18 bases between them. Germline CDR1 reads SGHVS; CDR2 reads FQNEAQ.

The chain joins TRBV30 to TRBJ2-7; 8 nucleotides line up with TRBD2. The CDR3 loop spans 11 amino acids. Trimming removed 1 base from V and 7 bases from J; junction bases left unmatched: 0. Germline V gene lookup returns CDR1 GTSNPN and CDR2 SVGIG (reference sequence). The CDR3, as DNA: TGTGCCTGGAGTGGACTAGCGGAGCAGTACTTC. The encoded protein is CAWSGLAEQYF.

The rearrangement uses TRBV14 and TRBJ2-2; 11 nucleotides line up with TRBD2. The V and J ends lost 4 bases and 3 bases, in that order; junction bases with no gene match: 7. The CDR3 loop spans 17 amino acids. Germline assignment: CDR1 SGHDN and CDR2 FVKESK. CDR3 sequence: CASSPISGRAYTGELFF. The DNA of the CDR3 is TGTGCCAGCAGCCCTATTAGCGGGAGGGCGTACACCGGGGAGCTGTTTTTT.

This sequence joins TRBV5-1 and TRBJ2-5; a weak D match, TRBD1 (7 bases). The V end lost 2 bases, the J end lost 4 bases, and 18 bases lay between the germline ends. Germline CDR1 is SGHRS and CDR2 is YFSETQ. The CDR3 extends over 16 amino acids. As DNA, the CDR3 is TGCGCCAGCAGCTTAAATTCAGGGGGGTTGGGAGAGACCCAGTACTTC. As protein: CASSLNSGGLGETQYF.

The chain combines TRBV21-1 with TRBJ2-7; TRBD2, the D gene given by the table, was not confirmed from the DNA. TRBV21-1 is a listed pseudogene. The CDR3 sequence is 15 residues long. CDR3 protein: CASSKEGGSDYEQYF. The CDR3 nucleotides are TGTGCCAGCAGCAAAGAAGGAGGCTCAGACTACGAGCAGTACTTC.

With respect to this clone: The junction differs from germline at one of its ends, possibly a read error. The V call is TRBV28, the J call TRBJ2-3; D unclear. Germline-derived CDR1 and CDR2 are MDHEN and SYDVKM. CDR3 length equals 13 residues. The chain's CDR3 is CASSPPPGQTGSF. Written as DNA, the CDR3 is TGTGCCAGCAGTCCCCCCCCTGGGCAGACCGGGTCGTTT.

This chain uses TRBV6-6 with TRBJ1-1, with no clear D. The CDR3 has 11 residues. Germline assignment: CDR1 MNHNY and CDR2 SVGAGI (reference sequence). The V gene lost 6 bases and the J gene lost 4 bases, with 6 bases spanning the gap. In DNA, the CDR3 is TGTGCCAGCAGGTCGGGCACTGAAGCTTTCTTT. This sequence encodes CASRSGTEAFF.

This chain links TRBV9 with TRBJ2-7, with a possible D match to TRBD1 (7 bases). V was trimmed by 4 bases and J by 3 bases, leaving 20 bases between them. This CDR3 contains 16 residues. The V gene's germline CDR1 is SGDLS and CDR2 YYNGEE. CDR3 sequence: CASSFKRGRDGYEQYF. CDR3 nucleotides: TGTGCCAGCAGCTTTAAGAGGGGGCGGGATGGCTACGAGCAGTACTTC.

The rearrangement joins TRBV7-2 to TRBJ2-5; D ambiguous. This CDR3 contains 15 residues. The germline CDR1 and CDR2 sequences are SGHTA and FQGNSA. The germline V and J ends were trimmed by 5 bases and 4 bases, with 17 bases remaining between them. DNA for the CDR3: TGTGCCAGCAGCACCTCCTTGAGAGTTCGAGAGACCCAGTACTTC. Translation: CASSTSLRVRETQYF.

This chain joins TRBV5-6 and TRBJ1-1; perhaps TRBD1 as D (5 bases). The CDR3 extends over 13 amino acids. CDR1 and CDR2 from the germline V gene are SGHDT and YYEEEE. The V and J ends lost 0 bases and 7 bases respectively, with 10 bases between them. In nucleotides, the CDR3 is TGTGCCAGCAGCTTGGTAGGGGAGGGTGAAGCTTTCTTT. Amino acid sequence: CASSLVGEGEAFF. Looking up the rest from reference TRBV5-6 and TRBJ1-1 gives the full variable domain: DAGVTQSPTHLIKTRGQQVTLRCSPKSGHDTVSWYQQALGQGPQFIFQYYEEEERQRGNFPDRFSGHQFPNYSSELNVNALLLGDSALYLCASSLVGEGEAFFGQGTRLTVV.

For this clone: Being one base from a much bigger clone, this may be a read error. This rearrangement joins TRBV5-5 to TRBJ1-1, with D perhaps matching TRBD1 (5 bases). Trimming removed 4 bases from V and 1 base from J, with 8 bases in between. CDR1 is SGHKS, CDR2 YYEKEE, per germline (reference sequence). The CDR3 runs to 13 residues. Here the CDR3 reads CASSTGQNTEAFF. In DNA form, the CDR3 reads TGTGCCAGCAGCACAGGACAGAACACTGAAGCTTTCTTT.

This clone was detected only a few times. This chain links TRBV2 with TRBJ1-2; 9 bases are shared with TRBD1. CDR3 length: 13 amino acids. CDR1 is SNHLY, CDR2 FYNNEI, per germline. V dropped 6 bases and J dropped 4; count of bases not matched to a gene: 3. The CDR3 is CASRTTGGYGYTF. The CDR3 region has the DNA TGTGCCAGCAGGACGACAGGGGGCTATGGCTACACCTTC. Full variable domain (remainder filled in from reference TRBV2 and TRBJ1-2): EPEVTQTPSHQVTQMGQEVILRCVPISNHLYFYWYRQILGQKVEFLVSFYNNEISEKSEIFDDQFSVERPDGSNFTLKIRSTKLEDSAMYFCASRTTGGYGYTFGSGTRLTVV.

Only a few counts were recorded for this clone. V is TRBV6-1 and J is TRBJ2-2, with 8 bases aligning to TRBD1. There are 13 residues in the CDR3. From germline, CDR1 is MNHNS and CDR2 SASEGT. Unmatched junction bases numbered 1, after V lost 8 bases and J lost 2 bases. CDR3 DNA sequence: TGTGCCAGCGACAGGGGAAACACCGGGGAGCTGTTTTTT. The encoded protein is CASDRGNTGELFF.